The 19 T cell receptor beta chains below were found in one sample sequenced in a study of cytomegalovirus exposure and HLA in healthy donors. Vbeta (60) and Jbeta (13) primers were used in the PCR. Only in-frame clones appear in the TCRdb table, and some are missing; sequencing was by immunoSEQ multiplex PCR. The repertoire holds around 170,000 clones, with roughly 82% as singletons. What was sequenced was PBMCs. Receptors originate from a woman aged 45-65 years in good health and CMV-seropositive.

DNA for the CDR3: TGCGCCAGCAGCTTACAGGGGGAAGTCTACGAGCAGTACTTC. Residues: CASSLQGEVYEQYF. V gene TRBV5-1 combines with J gene TRBJ2-7, with 8 bases fitting TRBD1. Germline CDR1 reads SGHRS; CDR2 reads YFSETQ. The CDR3 runs to 14 residues. With 2 bases clipped from V and 3 bases from J, the junction kept 4 bases outside the gene matches.

This CDR3 is CASSLAASGSNGYTF. The CDR3 region has the DNA TGCGCCAGCAGCTTGGCCGCCTCAGGGTCCAATGGCTACACCTTC. The genes are TRBV5-1 and TRBJ1-2; D might be TRBD1 (5 bases). CDR1 is SGHRS, CDR2 YFSETQ, per germline. There are 15 residues in the CDR3. Trimming took 0 bases from V and 6 from J, leaving 15 bases between them.

This clone was seen only once. The V gene is TRBV18, the J gene TRBJ2-7, with 9 bases matching TRBD1. V trimming: 8 bases; J trimming: 2 bases; junction bases outside the gene matches: 7. From germline, CDR1 is KGHSH and CDR2 LQKENI. The CDR3 extends over 14 amino acids. The CDR3 DNA follows: TGTGCCAGCCGTACAGGGGGCTCGACCTACGAGCAGTACTTC. As protein: CASRTGGSTYEQYF.

This clone turned up a few times. The chain combines TRBV9 with TRBJ1-2; no clear D gene. The CDR3 is made up of 14 amino acids. Germline V gives CDR1 SGDLS, CDR2 YYNGEE. Between the trimmed V and J ends, which lost 0 bases and 6 bases, there was a span of 12 bases. CDR3 in DNA: TGTGCCAGCAGCGTAGCACAGACCCTCAATGGCTACACCTTC. Protein: CASSVAQTLNGYTF.

This clone was counted once. The rearrangement joins TRBV7-3 to TRBJ2-3; D may be TRBD1 (5 bases). CDR3 length equals 16 residues. The V and J ends lost 4 bases and 2 bases respectively, with 16 bases between them. Germline values: CDR1 SGHTA, CDR2 FQGTGA. CDR3 DNA: TGTGCCAGCAGCTCTCAGGGCGGAAGGACCACAGATACGCAGTATTTT. Translated: CASSSQGGRTTDTQYF. Full variable domain (remainder filled in from reference TRBV7-3 and TRBJ2-3): GAGVSQTPSNKVTEKGKYVELRCDPISGHTALYWYRQSLGQGPEFLIYFQGTGAADDSGLPNDRFFAVRPEGSVSTLKIQRTERGDSAVYLCASSSQGGRTTDTQYFGPGTRLTVL.

This rearrangement joins TRBV5-4 to TRBJ2-1, with D perhaps TRBD1 (5 bases). The CDR3 covers 13 residues. V was cut by 8 bases and J by 4 bases, with 13 bases left in between. Looked up from germline, CDR1 is SGHNT and CDR2 is YYREEE (reference sequence). The CDR3 DNA is TGTGCCAGTCGTCAGGGCGATTACAATGAGCAGTTCTTC. Protein product: CASRQGDYNEQFF.

V is TRBV7-3 and J is TRBJ2-2, with TRBD1 matching over 8 bases. The length of the CDR3 is 14 residues. Germline V CDR1 and CDR2: SGHTA, FQGTGA. J gave up 6 bases and V 5 bases, and 5 bases lay outside the gene matches. The CDR3 DNA follows: TGTGCCAGCAGCATTTACAGGGGGGCCGGGGAGCTGTTTTTT. It is translated as CASSIYRGAGELFF.

This clone occurred once. The chain joins TRBV6-5 to TRBJ1-2, with 7 bases matching TRBD1. V shed 6 bases and J 0 bases; nucleotides not matched to a gene: 4. The CDR3 has 14 amino acids. CDR1 and CDR2 from the germline V gene are MNHEY and SVGAGI. The DNA for the CDR3 is TGTGCCAGCAGAGGACAGGCTACTAACTATGGCTACACCTTC. This codes for CASRGQATNYGYTF.

The chain carries TRBV4-1 and TRBJ1-2; TRBD1 might be the D (5 bases). CDR3 size: 14 residues. Trimming removed 4 bases from V and 4 bases from J, with 13 bases in between. CDR1 is MGHRA, CDR2 YSYEKL, per germline. CDR3 in amino acids: CASSRGTQGYGYTF. For the CDR3, the DNA is TGCGCCAGCAGCCGAGGAACCCAGGGCTATGGCTACACCTTC.

The chain carries TRBV10-3 and TRBJ2-7, with D possibly matching TRBD1 (6 bases). The V and J ends lost 2 bases and 3 bases respectively, with 11 bases between them. This CDR3 is 14 amino acids long. The germline gives CDR1 ENHRY, CDR2 SYGVKD. CDR3 residues: CAISEGTSDYEQYF. CDR3 DNA: TGTGCCATCAGTGAGGGGACATCAGACTACGAGCAGTACTTC.

This clone occurred a few times. The genes are TRBV4-2 and TRBJ2-7; TRBD2 is a possible D gene (6 bases). The CDR3 totals 14 residues. The germline V gene encodes CDR1 LGHNA and CDR2 YNFKEQ. V gave up 2 bases and J gave up 7 bases, with 15 bases separating them. CDR3 DNA: TGTGCCAGCAGCCAACCCGGGGACTCAGGGGAGCAGTACTTC. Translation gives CASSQPGDSGEQYF.

V and J are TRBV6-1 and TRBJ2-1, with D tentatively TRBD2 (7 bases). Per the germline V gene, CDR1 is MNHNS and CDR2 is SASEGT. The V gene lost 7 bases and the J gene lost 7 bases, with 20 bases spanning the gap. The CDR3 has 15 residues. The CDR3 coding sequence is TGTGCCAGCAACGAGGGGGTGGGGGGGCGGAATGAGCAGTTCTTC. Its translation: CASNEGVGGRNEQFF.

In the case of this clone: This same CDR3 is encoded by further DNA sequences in the sample. The chain joins TRBV5-1 to TRBJ2-3; possibly TRBD1 for D (6 bases). Trimming pared 0 bases from V and 1 base from J, leaving 9 bases between. Germline loops: CDR1 SGHRS, CDR2 YFSETQ. The CDR3 is 15 residues long. The CDR3 spells CASSLAPGGTDTQYF. CDR3 coding DNA: TGCGCCAGCAGCTTGGCTCCAGGGGGCACAGATACGCAGTATTTT.

This clone has only a few counts. V is TRBV4-2 and J is TRBJ1-1; 12 bases are a match to TRBD1. With V trimmed by 2 bases and J by 8 bases, 6 bases remained unmatched. The CDR3 spans 15 residues. CDR1 LGHNA and CDR2 YNFKEQ come from the germline V gene. This CDR3 reads CASSQPGTGGSEAFF. Written as DNA, the CDR3 is TGTGCCAGCAGCCAACCTGGGACAGGGGGCAGCGAAGCTTTCTTT.

The V call is TRBV6-5, the J call TRBJ1-2; D unresolved. CDR3 length: 13 amino acids. Germline assignment: CDR1 MNHEY and CDR2 SVGAGI. V was clipped by 2 bases and J by 5 bases, with 9 bases between them. The CDR3 loop is CASSYLSGYGYTF. CDR3 coding DNA: TGTGCCAGCAGTTACCTATCGGGGTATGGCTACACCTTC.

This clone was seen only once. CDR3 nucleotides: TGTGCCAGCAGTTTAGTGGGAGGGACCCAGTACTTC. It is translated as CASSLVGGTQYF. The chain uses TRBV28 and TRBJ2-5; possible D gene TRBD2, 6 bases. CDR1 MDHEN and CDR2 SYDVKM come from the germline V gene. The CDR3 has 12 residues. The V gene lost 2 bases and the J gene lost 7 bases, with 8 bases spanning the gap.

This clone was detected once. The V gene is TRBV10-3, the J gene TRBJ2-3; TRBD2 aligns across 14 bases. CDR1 ENHRY and CDR2 SYGVKD come from the germline V gene. V lost 6 bases to trimming and J lost 1 base; unmatched junction nucleotides: 9. This CDR3 has 18 amino acids. The CDR3 region has the DNA TGTGCCATCAGGGAGACTAGCGGGGGGGCATTTGGCACAGATACGCAGTATTTT. It translates to CAIRETSGGAFGTDTQYF.

The CDR3 loop reads CASSVGLAEETQYF. As DNA, the CDR3 is TGTGCCAGCAGCGTAGGCCTAGCGGAGGAGACCCAGTACTTC. The rearrangement links TRBV9 to TRBJ2-5, with 7 bases identical to TRBD2. The CDR3 runs 14 residues. Germline CDR1 reads SGDLS; CDR2 reads YYNGEE. V was clipped by 0 bases and J by 5 bases; unmatched bases: 4.

This clone was counted once. This chain connects TRBV6-5 to TRBJ1-3; no clear D gene. The CDR3 has 16 residues. The germline V gene has CDR1 MNHEY and CDR2 SVGAGI. The V gene lost 0 bases and the J gene lost 3 bases, with 12 bases spanning the gap. The DNA for the CDR3 is TGTGCCAGCAGTTACTCGTCCGGGGTCGGTGGAAACACCATATATTTT. As protein: CASSYSSGVGGNTIYF.